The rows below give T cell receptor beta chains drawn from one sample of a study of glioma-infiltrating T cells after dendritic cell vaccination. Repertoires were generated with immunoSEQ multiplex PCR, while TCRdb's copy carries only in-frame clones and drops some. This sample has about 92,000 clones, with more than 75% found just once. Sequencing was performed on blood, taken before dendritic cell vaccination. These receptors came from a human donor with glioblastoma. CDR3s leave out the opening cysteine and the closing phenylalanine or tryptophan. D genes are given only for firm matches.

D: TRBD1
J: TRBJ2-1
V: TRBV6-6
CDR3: ASSRQGGYYNEQF

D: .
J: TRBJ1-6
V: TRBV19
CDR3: ASSNRGRLSYNSPLH

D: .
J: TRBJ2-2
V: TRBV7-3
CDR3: ASSLTLGQLF

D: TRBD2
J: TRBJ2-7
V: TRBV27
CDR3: ASSLSGLAGGPRYEQY

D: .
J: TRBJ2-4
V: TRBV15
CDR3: ATSRSGFETAKNIQY

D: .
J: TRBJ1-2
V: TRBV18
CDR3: ASSPFRTADDGYT

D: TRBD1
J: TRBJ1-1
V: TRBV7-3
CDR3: ASSQQGAQTNEAF

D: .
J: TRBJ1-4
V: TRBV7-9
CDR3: ASSLAGGATNEKLF

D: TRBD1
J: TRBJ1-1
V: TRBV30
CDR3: AWSAPHRGQLEAF

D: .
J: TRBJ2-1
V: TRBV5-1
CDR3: ASSLVVGSSYNEQF

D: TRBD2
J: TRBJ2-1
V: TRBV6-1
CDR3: ASSSGGSYNEQF

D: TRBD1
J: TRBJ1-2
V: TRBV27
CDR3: ASGPGTGIEGYT

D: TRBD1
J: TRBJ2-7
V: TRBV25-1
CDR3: ASSDSGQGVYEQY

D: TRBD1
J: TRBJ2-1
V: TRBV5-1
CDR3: ASSLGDRYNEQF

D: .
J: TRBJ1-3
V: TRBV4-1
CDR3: ASSQDRTPGNTIY

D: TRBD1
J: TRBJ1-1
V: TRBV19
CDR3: ASSTGTARDTEAF

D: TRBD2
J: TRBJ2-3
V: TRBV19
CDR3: ASSSGRIGDPTGLSTDTQY

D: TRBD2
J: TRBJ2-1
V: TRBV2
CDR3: ASTTSGRNEQF

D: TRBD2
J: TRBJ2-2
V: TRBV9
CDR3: ASSRGGTGELF

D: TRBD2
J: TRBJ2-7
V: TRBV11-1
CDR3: ASSHGRLAVYEQY

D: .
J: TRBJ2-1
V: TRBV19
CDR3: ASSPNRYNEQF

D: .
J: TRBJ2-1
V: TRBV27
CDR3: ASSLSDRVPSYNEQF

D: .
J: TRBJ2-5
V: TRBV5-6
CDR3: ASSEAVVQETQY

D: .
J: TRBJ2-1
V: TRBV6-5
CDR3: ASSYSAGNEQF

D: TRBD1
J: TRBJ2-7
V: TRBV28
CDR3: ASSLLGTGAYEQY

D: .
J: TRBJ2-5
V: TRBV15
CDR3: ATSRGWGQRETQY

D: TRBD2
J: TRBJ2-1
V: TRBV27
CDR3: ASTFLAGGPREQF

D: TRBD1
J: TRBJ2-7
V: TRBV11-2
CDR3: ASSLGTGGLGSYEQY

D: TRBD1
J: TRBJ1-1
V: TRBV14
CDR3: ASSQSWTGTRTEAF

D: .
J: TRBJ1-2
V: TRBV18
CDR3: ASSLTGTTDRRRRGYT

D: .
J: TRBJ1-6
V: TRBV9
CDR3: ASSLYNSREINSPLH

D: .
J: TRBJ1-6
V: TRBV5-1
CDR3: ASSSGVSPLH

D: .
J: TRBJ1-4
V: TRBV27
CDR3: ASGPAWENEKLF

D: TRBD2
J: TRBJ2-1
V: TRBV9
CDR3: ASSVDPTSGLYNEQF

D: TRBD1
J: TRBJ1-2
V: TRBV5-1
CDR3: ASRRGTGGDINYGYT

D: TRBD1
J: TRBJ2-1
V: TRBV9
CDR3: ASSVRDRVNEQF

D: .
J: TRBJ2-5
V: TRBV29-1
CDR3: SVVLGSGNVETQY

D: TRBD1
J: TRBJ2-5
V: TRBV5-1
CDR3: ASSLGTGVEETQY

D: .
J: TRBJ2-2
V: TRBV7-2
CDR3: ASSASRGFAGELF

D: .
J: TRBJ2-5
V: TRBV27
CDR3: ATAGSRETQY

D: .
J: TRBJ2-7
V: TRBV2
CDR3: ASWTPSWDYEQY

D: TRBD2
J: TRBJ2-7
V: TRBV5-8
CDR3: ASSPWTSGPSYEQY

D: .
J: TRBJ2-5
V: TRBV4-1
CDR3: ASSQVGGVGRDPRETQY

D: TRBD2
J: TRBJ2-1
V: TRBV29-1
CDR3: SALGRVTPYNEQF

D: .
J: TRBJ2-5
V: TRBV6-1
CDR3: ASSEDYRVTTQY

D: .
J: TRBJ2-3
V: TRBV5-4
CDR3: ASSLSGSPEDTQY

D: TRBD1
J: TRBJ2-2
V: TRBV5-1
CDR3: ASSQLTGARSGELF